This T cell receptor beta chain was captured by sequencing in a study of blood T cell repertoires in COVID-19. Study in general: Sources were T cells, B-cell-depleted T cells, or PBMCs; the material itself was cDNA or gDNA.

Original data processing: Counts of nucleated cells, estimated from reference gene primer amplification, were obtained. Generated by immunoSEQ multiplex PCR, the TCRdb table keeps only in-frame clones and is missing some. V and J calls and clone size are as listed in that table; D and trimming were resolved from the DNA. The sample shows 250,000 to 300,000 clones, about nine tenths of them seen only once. Trimming removed 6 bases at V and 0 bases at J, with 11 bases between. CDR3 length: 14 residues. CDR1 MNHNY and CDR2 SVGAGI come from the germline V gene (reference sequence). The sequence derives from a woman aged 25-40 years with COVID-19, enrolled during active disease. This rearrangement joins TRBV6-6 to TRBJ1-1, with D tentatively TRBD1 (5 bases). The sequenced sample was peripheral blood. CDR3 loop: CASSRDSLNTEAFF. CDR3 nucleotides: TGTGCCAGCAGCCGTGACAGCCTGAACACTGAAGCTTTCTTT.